Reported below is one T cell receptor (beta chain). Its antigen is still unknown. With molecular barcodes, quantitative 5'-RACE was used to make the TCR beta libraries. TCRdb reprocessed the 5' RACE reads via MiXCR and lists one record per CDR3 protein. The sample contains approximately 540,000 distinct CDR3 sequences, about an eighth of which appear only once. This entry comes from a study of CD8 T cells in ankylosing spondylitis. Study-level points and caveats: Within matched ankylosing spondylitis synovial fluid, disease-linked clones were reportedly significantly enriched. Characteristic of ankylosing spondylitis blood, it appeared, was a TCR beta motif comprising fewer than 10 highly homologous variants. Certain motif variants had earlier appeared in reactive arthritis synovial fluid and blood.

The V gene lost 1 base and the J gene lost 10 bases, with 5 bases spanning the gap. The CDR3 is made up of 11 amino acids. Germline V CDR1 and CDR2: MDHEN, SYDVKM. This sequence joins TRBV28 and TRBJ2-1; D is undetermined. Sequencing was done on a sample of blood, either unsorted or a sorted T cell fraction (not recorded which). This clonotype originated in a male donor with ankylosing spondylitis. Here the CDR3 DNA reads TGTGCCAGCAGTTTATTGCTAGAGCAGTTCTTC. This sequence encodes CASSLLLEQFF.